This TCR beta chain was recovered during a study of blood T cells in healthy people across ages. Study observations and caveats: Measured against age, TCR beta diversity per million T cells decreased in a roughly linear manner. Relative to aged donors, long-lived donors carried more naive CD4+ cells and displayed higher diversity.

The V gene's germline CDR1 is SGDLS and CDR2 YYNGEE. The trim removed 0 bases at V and 0 bases at J, leaving 9 bases unmatched. The CDR3 sequence is 20 residues long. Alongside a J-beta primer mix, a sample-barcoded 5' primer served in a second PCR lasting roughly 6 to 12 cycles. TCRdb ran MiXCR on the 5' RACE reads and lists one entry per CDR3 protein. The sample holds about 2 million distinct CDR3 sequences, 49% seen once. Donors were healthy Caucasian individuals from Russia aged roughly 6 to 95. With regard to this clonotype: Its antigen is as yet unknown.

Sequencing input: blood. The chain recombines TRBV9 with TRBJ2-1; 13 bases match TRBD2. The source is a woman between 40 and 55 years old in good health. The CDR3 region is CASSVVPGLAGSSSYNEQFF. CDR3 DNA: TGTGCCAGCAGCGTAGTCCCGGGACTAGCGGGGTCGAGCTCCTACAATGAGCAGTTCTTC.